The T cell receptor beta chain described here comes from a study of memory CD4+ T cells and cytomegalovirus serostatus. This CDR3 is 15 amino acids long. Germline-derived CDR1 and CDR2 are LNHDA and SQIVND (reference sequence). Trimming cost V 6 bases and J 7 bases, with 21 bases left between them. The sort gate was single viable CD3+CD4+CD8-CD45RO+ cells for memory CD4+ T cells. Serostatus was set by detecting CMV pp150, pp28, p38, p52 IgG. Sequencing was performed with immunoSEQ multiplex PCR; in TCRdb, only in-frame clones are kept and a portion is missing. The repertoire holds 40,000 to 55,000 clones, with just over 75% as singletons.

This chain connects TRBV19 to TRBJ2-5; D ambiguous. The material sequenced was memory CD4+ T cells from blood. This TCR was recovered from an adult in good health and CMV-seronegative. The CDR3 DNA sequence: TGTGCCAGTAGAACAAAGGTCGCCGATATTGGGACCCAGTACTTC. Protein product: CASRTKVADIGTQYF. Full variable domain (missing parts from reference TRBV19 and TRBJ2-5): DGGITQSPKYLFRKEGQNVTLSCEQNLNHDAMYWYRQDPGQGLRLIYYSQIVNDFQKGDIAEGYSVSREKKESFPLTVTSAQKNPTAFYLCASRTKVADIGTQYFGPGTRLLVL.